The entry below gives a single T cell receptor beta chain sequence along with its context. This record comes from a study of blood T cell repertoires in COVID-19. About the research overall: Acute and convalescent COVID-19 specimens originated in the United States, Italy and Spain. PBMCs, B-cell-depleted T cells, or T cells provided the cDNA or gDNA that made up the material.

As processed by the authors: Counts of nucleated cells, estimated from reference gene primer amplification, were obtained. The assay was immunoSEQ multiplex PCR, and TCRdb's table has in-frame clones only and misses some. That table is the source of V, J and clone size, and D and trimming were worked out from the DNA. This sample has 85,000 to 130,000 clones, with over 75% found just once. Germline CDR1 reads SGHVS; CDR2 reads FNYEAQ. The CDR3 spans 18 residues. Deletions cut 0 bases from V and 2 bases from J, with 19 bases between. This sequence originates from a human donor in a cohort sampled during active COVID-19. The sequenced sample was peripheral blood. The chain joins TRBV7-6 to TRBJ2-5, with D possibly TRBD1 on 6 matching bases. CDR3 DNA: TGTGCCAGCAGCTTAGCAGTGGGTGAGATACAGGGTCAAGAGACCCAGTACTTC. It codes for CASSLAVGEIQGQETQYF. The variable domain in full, completed from reference TRBV7-6 and TRBJ2-5, reads GAGVSQSPRYKVTKRGQDVALRCDPISGHVSLYWYRQALGQGPEFLTYFNYEAQQDKSGLPNDRFSAERPEGSISTLTIQRTEQRDSAMYRCASSLAVGEIQGQETQYFGPGTRLLVL.